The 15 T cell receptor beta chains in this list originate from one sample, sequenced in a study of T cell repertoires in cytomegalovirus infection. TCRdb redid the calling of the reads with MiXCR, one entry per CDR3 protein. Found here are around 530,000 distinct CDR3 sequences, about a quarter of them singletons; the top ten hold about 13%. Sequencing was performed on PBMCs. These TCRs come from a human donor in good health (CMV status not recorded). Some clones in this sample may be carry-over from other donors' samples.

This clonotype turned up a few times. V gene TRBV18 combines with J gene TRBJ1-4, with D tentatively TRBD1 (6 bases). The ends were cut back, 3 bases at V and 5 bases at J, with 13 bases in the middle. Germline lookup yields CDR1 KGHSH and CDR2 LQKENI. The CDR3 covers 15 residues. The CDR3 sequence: CASSPKTGPNEKLFF. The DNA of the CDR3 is TGTGCCAGCTCACCGAAGACAGGACCGAATGAAAAACTGTTTTTT.

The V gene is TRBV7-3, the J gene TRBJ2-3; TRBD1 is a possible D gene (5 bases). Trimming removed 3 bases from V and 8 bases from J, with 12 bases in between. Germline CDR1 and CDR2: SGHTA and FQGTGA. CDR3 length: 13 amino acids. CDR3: CASSFRQSGTQYF. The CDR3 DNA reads TGTGCCAGCAGCTTCCGACAGTCGGGTACGCAGTATTTT.

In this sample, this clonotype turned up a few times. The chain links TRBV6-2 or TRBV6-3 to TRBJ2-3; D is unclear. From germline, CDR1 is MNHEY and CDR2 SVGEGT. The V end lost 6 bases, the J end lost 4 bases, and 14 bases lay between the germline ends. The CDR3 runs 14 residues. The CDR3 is CASSPGSVSDTQYF. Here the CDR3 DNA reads TGTGCCAGCAGCCCCGGCTCGGTTTCAGATACGCAGTATTTT.

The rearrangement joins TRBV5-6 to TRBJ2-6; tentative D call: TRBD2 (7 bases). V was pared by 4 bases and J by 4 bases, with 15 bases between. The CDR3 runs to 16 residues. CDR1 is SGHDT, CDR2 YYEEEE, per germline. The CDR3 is CASSVGGLVGANVLTF. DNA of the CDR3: TGTGCCAGCAGCGTCGGGGGGCTAGTAGGGGCCAACGTCCTGACTTTC.

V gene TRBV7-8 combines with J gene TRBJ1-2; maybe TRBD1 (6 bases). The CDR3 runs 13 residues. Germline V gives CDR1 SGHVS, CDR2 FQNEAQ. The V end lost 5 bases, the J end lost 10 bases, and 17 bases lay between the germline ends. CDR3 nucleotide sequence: TGTGCCAGCAGCCTACTCCGGGACACAGACTACACCTTC. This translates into CASSLLRDTDYTF.

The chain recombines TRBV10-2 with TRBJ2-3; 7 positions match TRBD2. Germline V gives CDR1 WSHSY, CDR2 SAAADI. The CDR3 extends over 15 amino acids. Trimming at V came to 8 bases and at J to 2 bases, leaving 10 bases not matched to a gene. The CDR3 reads CASARTSHVTDTQYF. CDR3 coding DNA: TGCGCCAGCGCAAGGACTAGTCATGTCACAGATACGCAGTATTTT.

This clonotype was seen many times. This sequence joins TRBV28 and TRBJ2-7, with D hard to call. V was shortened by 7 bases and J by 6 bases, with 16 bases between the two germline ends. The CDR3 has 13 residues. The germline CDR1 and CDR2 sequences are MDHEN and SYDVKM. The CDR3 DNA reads TGTGCCAGCACGGGCTCCGGAACTCCCGAGCAGTACTTC. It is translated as CASTGSGTPEQYF.

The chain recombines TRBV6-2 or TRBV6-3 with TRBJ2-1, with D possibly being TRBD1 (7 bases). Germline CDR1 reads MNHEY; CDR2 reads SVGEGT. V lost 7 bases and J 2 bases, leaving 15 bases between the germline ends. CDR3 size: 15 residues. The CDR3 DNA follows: TGTGCCAGCAATATCGCAGGGGGGCCCTACAATGAGCAGTTCTTC. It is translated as CASNIAGGPYNEQFF.

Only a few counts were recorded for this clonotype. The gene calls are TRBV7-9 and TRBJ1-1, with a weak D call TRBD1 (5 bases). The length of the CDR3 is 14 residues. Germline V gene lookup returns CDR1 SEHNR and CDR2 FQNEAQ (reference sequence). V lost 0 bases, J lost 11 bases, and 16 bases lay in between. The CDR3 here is CASSLAVGRQNAFF. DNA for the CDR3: TGTGCCAGCAGCTTAGCGGTTGGGAGACAGAATGCTTTCTTT.

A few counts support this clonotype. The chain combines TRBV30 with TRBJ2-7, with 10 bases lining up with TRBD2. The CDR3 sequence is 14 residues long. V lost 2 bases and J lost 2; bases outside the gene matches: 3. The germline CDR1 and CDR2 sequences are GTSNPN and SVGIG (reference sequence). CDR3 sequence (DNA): TGTGCCTGGAGTTCAACTAGCGGGACCTACGAGCAGTACGTC. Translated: CAWSSTSGTYEQYV.

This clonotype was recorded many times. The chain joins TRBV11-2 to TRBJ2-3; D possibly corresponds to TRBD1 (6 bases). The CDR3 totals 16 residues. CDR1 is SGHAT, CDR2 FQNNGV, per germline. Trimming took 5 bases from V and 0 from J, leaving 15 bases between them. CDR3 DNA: TGTGCCAGCAGCCCGAGGACAGTAGCGAGCACAGATACGCAGTATTTT. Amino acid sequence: CASSPRTVASTDTQYF.

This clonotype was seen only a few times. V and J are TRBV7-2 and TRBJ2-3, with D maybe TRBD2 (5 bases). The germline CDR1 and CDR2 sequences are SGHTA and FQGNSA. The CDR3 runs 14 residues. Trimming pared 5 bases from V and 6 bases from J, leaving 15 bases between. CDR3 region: CASSPSPGLDTQYF. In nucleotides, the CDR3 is TGTGCCAGCAGCCCTAGCCCGGGATTGGATACGCAGTATTTT. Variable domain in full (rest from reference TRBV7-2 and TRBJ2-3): GAGVSQSPSNKVTEKGKDVELRCDPISGHTALYWYRQSLGQGLEFLIYFQGNSAPDKSGLPSDRFSAERTGGSVSTLTIQRTQQEDSAVYLCASSPSPGLDTQYFGPGTRLTVL.

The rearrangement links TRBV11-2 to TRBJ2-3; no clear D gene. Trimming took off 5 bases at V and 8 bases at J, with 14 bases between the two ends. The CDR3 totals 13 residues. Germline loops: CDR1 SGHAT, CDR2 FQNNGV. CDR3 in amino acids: CASSNPLRSTQYF. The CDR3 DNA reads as TGTGCCAGCAGCAACCCACTGCGATCTACGCAGTATTTT.

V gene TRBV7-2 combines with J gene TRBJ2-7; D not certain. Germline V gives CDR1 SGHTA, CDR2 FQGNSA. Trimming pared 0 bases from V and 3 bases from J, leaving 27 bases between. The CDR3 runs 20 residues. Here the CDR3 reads CASSLAASVFGEDRRYEQYF. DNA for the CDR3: TGTGCCAGCAGCTTAGCGGCATCTGTTTTTGGGGAAGACCGCCGCTACGAGCAGTACTTC.

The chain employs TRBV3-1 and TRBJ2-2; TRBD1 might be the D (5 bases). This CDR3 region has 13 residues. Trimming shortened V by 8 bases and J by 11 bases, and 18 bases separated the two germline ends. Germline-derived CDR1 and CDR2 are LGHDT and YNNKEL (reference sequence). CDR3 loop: CASAGMVPVELFF. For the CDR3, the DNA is TGTGCCAGCGCAGGGATGGTTCCAGTTGAGCTGTTTTTT.